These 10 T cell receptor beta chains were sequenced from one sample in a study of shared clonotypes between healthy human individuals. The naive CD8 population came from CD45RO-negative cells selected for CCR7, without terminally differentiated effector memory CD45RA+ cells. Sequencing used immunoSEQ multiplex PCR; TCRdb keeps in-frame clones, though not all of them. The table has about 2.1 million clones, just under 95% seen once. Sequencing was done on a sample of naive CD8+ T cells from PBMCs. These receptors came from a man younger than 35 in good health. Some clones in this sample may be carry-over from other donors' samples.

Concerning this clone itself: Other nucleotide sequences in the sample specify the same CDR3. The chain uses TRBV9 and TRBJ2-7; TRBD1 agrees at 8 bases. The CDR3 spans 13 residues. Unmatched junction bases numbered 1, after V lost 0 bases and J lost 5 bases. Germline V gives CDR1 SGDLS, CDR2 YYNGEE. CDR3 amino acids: CASSVVTGDEQYF. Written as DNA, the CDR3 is TGTGCCAGCAGCGTAGTGACAGGGGACGAGCAGTACTTC.

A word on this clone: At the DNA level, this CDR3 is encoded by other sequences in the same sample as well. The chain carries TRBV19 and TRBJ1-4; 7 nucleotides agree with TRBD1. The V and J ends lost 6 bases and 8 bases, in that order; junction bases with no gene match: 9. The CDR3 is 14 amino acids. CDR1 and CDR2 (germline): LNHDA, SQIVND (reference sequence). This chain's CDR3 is CASSTRQGREKLFF. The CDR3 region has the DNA TGTGCCAGTAGCACACGACAGGGAAGAGAAAAACTGTTTTTT.

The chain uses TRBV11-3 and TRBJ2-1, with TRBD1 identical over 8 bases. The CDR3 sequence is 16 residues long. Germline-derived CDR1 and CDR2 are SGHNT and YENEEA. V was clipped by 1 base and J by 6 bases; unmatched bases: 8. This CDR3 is CASSLVGGQAINEQFF. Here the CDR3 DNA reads TGTGCCAGCAGCTTAGTTGGGGGACAGGCGATCAATGAGCAGTTCTTC.

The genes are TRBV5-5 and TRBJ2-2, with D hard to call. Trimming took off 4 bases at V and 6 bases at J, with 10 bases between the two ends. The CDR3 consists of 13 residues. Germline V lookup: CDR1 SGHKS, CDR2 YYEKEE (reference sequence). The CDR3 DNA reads TGTGCCAGCAGCCCCTCTCGACCCGGGGAGCTGTTTTTT. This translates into CASSPSRPGELFF.

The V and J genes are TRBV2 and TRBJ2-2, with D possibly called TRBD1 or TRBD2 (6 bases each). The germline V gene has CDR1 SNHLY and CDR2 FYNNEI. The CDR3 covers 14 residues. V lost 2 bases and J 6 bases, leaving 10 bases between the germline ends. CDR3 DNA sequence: TGTGCCAGCAGTGAATTTGGGGGGCCCGGGGAGCTGTTTTTT. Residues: CASSEFGGPGELFF.

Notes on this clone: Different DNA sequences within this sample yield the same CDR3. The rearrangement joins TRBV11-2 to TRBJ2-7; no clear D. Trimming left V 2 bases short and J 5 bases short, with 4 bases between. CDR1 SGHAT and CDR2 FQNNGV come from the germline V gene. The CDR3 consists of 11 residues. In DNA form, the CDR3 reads TGTGCCAGCAGCTTATATCACGAGCAGTACTTC. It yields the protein CASSLYHEQYF.

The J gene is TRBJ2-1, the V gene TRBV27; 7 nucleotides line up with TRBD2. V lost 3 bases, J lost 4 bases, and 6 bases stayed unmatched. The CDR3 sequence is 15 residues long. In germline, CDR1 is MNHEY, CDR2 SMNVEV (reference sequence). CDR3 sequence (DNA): TGTGCCAGCAGTTTGTTTCTAGCGGAATACAATGAGCAGTTCTTC. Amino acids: CASSLFLAEYNEQFF.

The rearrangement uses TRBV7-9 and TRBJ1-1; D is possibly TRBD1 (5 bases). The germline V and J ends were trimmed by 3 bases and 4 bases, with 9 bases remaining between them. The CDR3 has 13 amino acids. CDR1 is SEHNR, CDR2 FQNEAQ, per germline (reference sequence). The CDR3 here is CASSFRGVTEAFF. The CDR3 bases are TGTGCCAGCAGCTTTCGGGGGGTCACTGAAGCTTTCTTT.

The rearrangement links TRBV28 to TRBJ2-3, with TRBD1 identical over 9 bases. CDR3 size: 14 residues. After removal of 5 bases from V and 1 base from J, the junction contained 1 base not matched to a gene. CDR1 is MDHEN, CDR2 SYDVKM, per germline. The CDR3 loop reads CASSRTGGTDTQYF. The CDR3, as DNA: TGTGCCAGCAGTCGGACAGGGGGCACAGATACGCAGTATTTT.

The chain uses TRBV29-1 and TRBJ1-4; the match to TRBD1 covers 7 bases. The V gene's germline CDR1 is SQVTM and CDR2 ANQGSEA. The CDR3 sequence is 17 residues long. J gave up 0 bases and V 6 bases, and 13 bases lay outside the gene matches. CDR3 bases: TGCAGCGTGGCCCTTTTAGGACAGGCCGCAACTAATGAAAAACTGTTTTTT. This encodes CSVALLGQAATNEKLFF. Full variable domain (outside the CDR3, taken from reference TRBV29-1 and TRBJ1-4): SAVISQKPSRDICQRGTSLTIQCQVDSQVTMMFWYRQQPGQSLTLIATANQGSEATYESGFVIDKFPISRPNLTFSTLTVSNMSPEDSSIYLCSVALLGQAATNEKLFFGSGTQLSVL.